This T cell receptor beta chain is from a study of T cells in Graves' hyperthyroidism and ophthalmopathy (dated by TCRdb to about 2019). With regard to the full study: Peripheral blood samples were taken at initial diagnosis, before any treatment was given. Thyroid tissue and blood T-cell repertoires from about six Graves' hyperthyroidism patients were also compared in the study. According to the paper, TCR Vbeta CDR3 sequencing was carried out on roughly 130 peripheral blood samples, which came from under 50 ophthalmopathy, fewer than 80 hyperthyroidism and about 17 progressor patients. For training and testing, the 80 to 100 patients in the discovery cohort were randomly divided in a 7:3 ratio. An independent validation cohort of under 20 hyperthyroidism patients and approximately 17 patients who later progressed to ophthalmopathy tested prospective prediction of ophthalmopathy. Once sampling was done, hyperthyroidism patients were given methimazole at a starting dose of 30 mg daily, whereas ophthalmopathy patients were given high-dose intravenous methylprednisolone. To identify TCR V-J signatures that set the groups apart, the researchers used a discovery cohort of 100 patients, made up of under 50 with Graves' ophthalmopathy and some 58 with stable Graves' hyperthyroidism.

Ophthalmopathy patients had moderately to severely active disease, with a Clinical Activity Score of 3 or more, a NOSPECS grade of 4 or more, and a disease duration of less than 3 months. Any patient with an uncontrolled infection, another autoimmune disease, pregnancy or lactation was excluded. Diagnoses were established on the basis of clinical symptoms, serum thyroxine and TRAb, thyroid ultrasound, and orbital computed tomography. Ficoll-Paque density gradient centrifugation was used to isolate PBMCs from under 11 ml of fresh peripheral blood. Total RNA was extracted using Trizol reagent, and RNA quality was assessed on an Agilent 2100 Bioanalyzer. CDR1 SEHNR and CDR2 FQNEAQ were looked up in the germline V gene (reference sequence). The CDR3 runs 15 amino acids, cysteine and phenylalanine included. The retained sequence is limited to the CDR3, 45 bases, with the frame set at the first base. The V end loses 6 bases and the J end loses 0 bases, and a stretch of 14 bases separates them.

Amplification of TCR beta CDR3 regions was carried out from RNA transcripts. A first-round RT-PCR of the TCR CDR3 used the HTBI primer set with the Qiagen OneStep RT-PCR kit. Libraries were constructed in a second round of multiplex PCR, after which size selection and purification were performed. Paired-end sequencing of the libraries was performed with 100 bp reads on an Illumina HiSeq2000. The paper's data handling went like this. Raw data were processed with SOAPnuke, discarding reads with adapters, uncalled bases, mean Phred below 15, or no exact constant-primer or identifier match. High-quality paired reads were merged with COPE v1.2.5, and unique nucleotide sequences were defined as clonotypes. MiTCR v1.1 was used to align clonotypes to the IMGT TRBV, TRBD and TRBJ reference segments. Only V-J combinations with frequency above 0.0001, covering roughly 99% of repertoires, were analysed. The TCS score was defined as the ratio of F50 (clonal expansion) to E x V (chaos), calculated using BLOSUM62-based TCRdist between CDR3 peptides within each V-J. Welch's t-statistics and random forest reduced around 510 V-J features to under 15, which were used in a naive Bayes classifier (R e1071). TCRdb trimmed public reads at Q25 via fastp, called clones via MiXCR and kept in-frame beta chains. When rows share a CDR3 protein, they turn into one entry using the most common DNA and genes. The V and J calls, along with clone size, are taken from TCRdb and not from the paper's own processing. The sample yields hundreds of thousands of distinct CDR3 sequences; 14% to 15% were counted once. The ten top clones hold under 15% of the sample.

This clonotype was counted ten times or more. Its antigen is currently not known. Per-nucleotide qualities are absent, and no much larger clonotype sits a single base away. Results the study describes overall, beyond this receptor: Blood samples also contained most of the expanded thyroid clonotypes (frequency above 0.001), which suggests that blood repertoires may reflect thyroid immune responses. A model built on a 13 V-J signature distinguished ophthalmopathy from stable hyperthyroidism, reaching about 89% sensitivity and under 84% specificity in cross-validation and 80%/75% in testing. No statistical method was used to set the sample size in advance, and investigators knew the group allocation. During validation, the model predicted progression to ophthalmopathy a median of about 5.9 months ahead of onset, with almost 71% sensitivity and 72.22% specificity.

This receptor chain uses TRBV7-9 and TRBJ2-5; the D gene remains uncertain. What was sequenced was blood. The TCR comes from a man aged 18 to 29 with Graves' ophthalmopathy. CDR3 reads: CASRRAGSNQETQYF. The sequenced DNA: TGTGCCAGCAGGAGAGCAGGTTCCAACCAAGAGACCCAGTACTTC.